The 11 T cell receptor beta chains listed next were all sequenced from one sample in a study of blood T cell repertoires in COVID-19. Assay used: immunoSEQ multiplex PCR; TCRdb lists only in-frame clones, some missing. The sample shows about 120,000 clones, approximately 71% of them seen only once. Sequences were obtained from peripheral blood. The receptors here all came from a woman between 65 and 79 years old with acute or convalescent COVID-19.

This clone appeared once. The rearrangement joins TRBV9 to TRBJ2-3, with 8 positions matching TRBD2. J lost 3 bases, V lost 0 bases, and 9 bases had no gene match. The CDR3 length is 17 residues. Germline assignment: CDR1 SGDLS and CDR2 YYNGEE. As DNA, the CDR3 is TGTGCCAGCAGCGTAGAGTTGGGCCGGGGGGGGACAGATACGCAGTATTTT. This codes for CASSVELGRGGTDTQYF.

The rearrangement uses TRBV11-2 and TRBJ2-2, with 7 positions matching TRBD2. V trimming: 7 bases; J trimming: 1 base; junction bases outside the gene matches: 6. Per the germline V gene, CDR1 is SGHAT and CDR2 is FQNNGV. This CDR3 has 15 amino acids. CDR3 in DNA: TGTGCCAGCACCCGACTAGCAGTGAACACCGGGGAGCTGTTTTTT. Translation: CASTRLAVNTGELFF.

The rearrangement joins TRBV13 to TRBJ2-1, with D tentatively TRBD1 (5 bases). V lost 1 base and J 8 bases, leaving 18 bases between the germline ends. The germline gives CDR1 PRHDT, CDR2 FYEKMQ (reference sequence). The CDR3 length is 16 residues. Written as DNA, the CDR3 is TGTGCCAGCAGCTTAGATGGTGGGGCACCTTGGGATGAGCAGTTCTTC. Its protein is CASSLDGGAPWDEQFF.

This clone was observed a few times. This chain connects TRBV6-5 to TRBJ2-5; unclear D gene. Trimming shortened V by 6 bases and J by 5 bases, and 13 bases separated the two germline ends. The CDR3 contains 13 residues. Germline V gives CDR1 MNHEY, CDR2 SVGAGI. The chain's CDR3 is CASSVTVGETQYF. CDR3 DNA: TGTGCCAGCAGCGTGACTGTCGGGGAGACCCAGTACTTC.

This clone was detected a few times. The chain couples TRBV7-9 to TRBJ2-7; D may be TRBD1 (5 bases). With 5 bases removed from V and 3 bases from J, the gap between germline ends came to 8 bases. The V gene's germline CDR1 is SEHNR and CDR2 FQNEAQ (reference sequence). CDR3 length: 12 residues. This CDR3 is CASSRTLYEQYF. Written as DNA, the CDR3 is TGTGCCAGCAGCCGGACACTCTACGAGCAGTACTTC.

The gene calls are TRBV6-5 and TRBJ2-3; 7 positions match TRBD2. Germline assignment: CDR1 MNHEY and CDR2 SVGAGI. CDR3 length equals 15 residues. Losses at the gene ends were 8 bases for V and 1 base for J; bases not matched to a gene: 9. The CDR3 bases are TGTGCCAGCCGTCCGGGGGGAGGGGGCACAGATACGCAGTATTTT. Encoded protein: CASRPGGGGTDTQYF.

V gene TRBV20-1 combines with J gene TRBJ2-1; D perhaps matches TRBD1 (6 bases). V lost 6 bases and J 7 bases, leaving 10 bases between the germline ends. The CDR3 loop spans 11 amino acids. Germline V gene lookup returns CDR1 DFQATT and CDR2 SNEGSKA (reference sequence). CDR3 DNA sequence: TGCAGTGCAGCAGGGGAAAATGAGCAGTTCTTC. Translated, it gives CSAAGENEQFF.

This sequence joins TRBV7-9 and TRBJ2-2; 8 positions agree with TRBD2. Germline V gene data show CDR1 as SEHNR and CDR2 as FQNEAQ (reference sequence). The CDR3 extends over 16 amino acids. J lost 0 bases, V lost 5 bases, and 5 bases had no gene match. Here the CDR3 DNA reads TGTGCCAGCAGCCCCCGGGGGGGGGCGAACACCGGGGAGCTGTTTTTT. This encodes CASSPRGGANTGELFF.

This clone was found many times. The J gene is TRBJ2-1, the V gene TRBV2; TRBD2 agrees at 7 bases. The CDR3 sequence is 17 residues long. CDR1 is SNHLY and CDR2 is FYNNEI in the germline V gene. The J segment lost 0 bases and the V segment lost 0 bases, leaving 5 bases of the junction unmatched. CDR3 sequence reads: CASSEALADPSYNEQFF. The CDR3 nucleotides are TGTGCCAGCAGTGAAGCTCTAGCGGACCCCTCCTACAATGAGCAGTTCTTC.

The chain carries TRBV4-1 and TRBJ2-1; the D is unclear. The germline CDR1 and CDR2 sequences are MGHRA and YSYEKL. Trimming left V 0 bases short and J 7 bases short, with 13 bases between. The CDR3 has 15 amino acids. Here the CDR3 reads CASSQDSLPRNEQFF. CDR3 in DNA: TGCGCCAGCAGCCAAGATTCCCTCCCGAGGAATGAGCAGTTCTTC.

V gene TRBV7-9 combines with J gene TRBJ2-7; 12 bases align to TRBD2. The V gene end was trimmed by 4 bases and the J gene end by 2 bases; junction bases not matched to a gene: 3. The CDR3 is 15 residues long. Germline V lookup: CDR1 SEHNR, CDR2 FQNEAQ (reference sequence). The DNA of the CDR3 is TGTGCCAGCAGCTCCCGACTAGCGGGAGCCTACGAGCAGTACTTC. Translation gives CASSSRLAGAYEQYF.